Below are 18 T cell receptor beta chains sequenced from a single sample in a study of shared clonotypes between healthy human individuals. Positively selected for CCR7, the CD45RO-negative cells used as naive CD8 cells excluded terminally differentiated effector memory CD45RA+ cells. Assay: immunoSEQ multiplex PCR; the TCRdb copy retains only in-frame clones and omits some. The table shows hundreds of thousands of clones, with roughly 98% occurring only once. Sequences were obtained from naive CD8+ T cells sorted from blood. These receptors were collected from a man aged 30 to 39 in good health.

V and J are TRBV6-4 and TRBJ2-3; D is undetermined. Germline CDR1 reads MRHNA; CDR2 reads SNTAGT. This CDR3 is built from 12 residues. Trimming cost V 4 bases and J 9 bases, with 11 bases left between them. The CDR3 protein is CASSGQLGTQYF. CDR3 coding DNA: TGTGCCAGCAGTGGGCAGCTCGGCACGCAGTATTTT.

V and J are TRBV30 and TRBJ1-2; 10 nucleotides align to TRBD1. Germline loops: CDR1 GTSNPN, CDR2 SVGIG (reference sequence). The CDR3 spans 12 residues. V shed 8 bases, J shed 3 bases, and the junction held 3 bases outside the gene matches. CDR3 region: CAETGGDYGYTF. CDR3 coding DNA: TGTGCCGAGACAGGGGGCGACTATGGCTACACCTTC. Full variable domain (rest looked up from reference TRBV30 and TRBJ1-2): SQTIHQWPATLVQPVGSPLSLECTVEGTSNPNLYWYRQAAGRGLQLLFYSVGIGQISSEVPQNLSASRPQDRQFILSSKKLLLSDSGFYLCAETGGDYGYTFGSGTRLTVV.

V usage is TRBV7-9 and J usage is TRBJ2-3; 8 nucleotides match TRBD2. The V gene's germline CDR1 is SEHNR and CDR2 FQNEAQ (reference sequence). The CDR3 consists of 17 residues. With 6 bases clipped from V and 1 base from J, the junction kept 12 bases outside the gene matches. The CDR3 protein is CASRQPPQLAGTDTQYF. CDR3 bases: TGTGCCAGCAGACAACCACCCCAACTAGCGGGCACAGATACGCAGTATTTT.

The rearrangement links TRBV4-2 to TRBJ1-1; TRBD1 matches 7 bases. There are 16 residues in the CDR3. CDR1 is LGHNA and CDR2 is YNFKEQ in the germline V gene. J lost 3 bases, V lost 2 bases, and 9 bases had no gene match. CDR3 DNA sequence: TGTGCCAGCAGCCAATTCACAGGGGTCGGGCACACTGAAGCTTTCTTT. It translates to CASSQFTGVGHTEAFF.

The rearrangement uses TRBV27 and TRBJ2-7; 9 bases are a match to TRBD2. The CDR3 length is 14 residues. V dropped 7 bases and J dropped 3; count of bases not matched to a gene: 7. Germline CDR1 is MNHEY and CDR2 is SMNVEV (reference sequence). Written as DNA, the CDR3 is TGTGCCAGCACCACGACTAGCGGTTACTACGAGCAGTACTTC. Amino acid sequence: CASTTTSGYYEQYF.

The rearrangement uses TRBV7-9 and TRBJ2-5, with 9 bases that match TRBD1. Germline trimming cut 1 base from V and 5 bases from J; bases unmatched to any gene: 5. The CDR3 totals 15 residues. The V gene's germline CDR1 is SEHNR and CDR2 FQNEAQ (reference sequence). The CDR3 loop is CASSLVDRGMETQYF. CDR3 coding DNA: TGTGCCAGCAGCTTAGTAGACAGGGGGATGGAGACCCAGTACTTC.

The CDR3 is CASSLVGLSEYQETQYF. The CDR3 DNA sequence: TGTGCCAGCAGCTTGGTGGGACTTTCGGAGTACCAAGAGACCCAGTACTTC. This sequence joins TRBV5-4 and TRBJ2-5; tentative D call: TRBD2 (6 bases). Per the germline V gene, CDR1 is SGHNT and CDR2 is YYREEE (reference sequence). The CDR3 extends over 17 amino acids. Trimming left V 0 bases short and J 0 bases short, with 15 bases between. Using reference TRBV5-4 and TRBJ2-5 for the parts outside the CDR3, the full variable domain is ETGVTQSPTHLIKTRGQQVTLRCSSQSGHNTVSWYQQALGQGPQFIFQYYREEENGRGNFPPRFSGLQFPNYSSELNVNALELDDSALYLCASSLVGLSEYQETQYFGPGTRLLVL.

V and J are TRBV6-6 and TRBJ1-1, with D uncertain. The length of the CDR3 is 15 residues. The ends were cut back, 7 bases at V and 1 base at J, with 16 bases in the middle. Germline V CDR1 and CDR2: MNHNY, SVGAGI (reference sequence). This CDR3 reads CASTYSIETNTEAFF. CDR3 bases: TGTGCCAGCACCTACTCGATCGAGACGAACACTGAAGCTTTCTTT.

The rearrangement uses TRBV10-1 and TRBJ2-3; 7 nucleotides match TRBD2. The CDR3 length is 19 residues. V lost 2 bases and J lost 3; bases outside the gene matches: 17. From germline, CDR1 is WNHNN and CDR2 SYGVQD (reference sequence). DNA of the CDR3: TGCGCCAGCAGTGAGGGGAAACATCTAGCGGATAGCCATACAGATACGCAGTATTTT. Residues: CASSEGKHLADSHTDTQYF.

The CDR3 is CASRGQGMDEQYF. For the CDR3, the DNA is TGTGCCAGCAGGGGACAGGGGATGGACGAGCAGTACTTC. This chain joins TRBV27 and TRBJ2-7; TRBD1 matches at 10 bases. CDR1 is MNHEY and CDR2 is SMNVEV in the germline V gene (reference sequence). This CDR3 has 13 residues. The J segment lost 5 bases and the V segment lost 6 bases, leaving 4 bases of the junction unmatched.

The rearrangement links TRBV15 to TRBJ2-3; the match to TRBD2 covers 8 bases. Per germline, CDR1 LNHNV and CDR2 YYDKDF (reference sequence). V shed 0 bases, J shed 2 bases, and the junction held 7 bases outside the gene matches. The CDR3 is 17 residues long. This CDR3 is CATSRDPSGSFTDTQYF. Here the CDR3 DNA reads TGTGCCACCAGCAGAGATCCGAGCGGGAGTTTCACAGATACGCAGTATTTT.

This chain links TRBV14 with TRBJ2-5; 8 bases are a match to TRBD1. The CDR3 sequence is 16 residues long. Germline V CDR1 and CDR2: SGHDN, FVKESK. The J segment lost 2 bases and the V segment lost 1 base, leaving 6 bases of the junction unmatched. CDR3 amino acids: CASSQGPGTGQETQYF. The DNA of the CDR3 is TGTGCCAGCAGCCAAGGCCCAGGGACAGGACAAGAGACCCAGTACTTC. Full variable domain (missing parts from reference TRBV14 and TRBJ2-5): EAGVTQFPSHSVIEKGQTVTLRCDPISGHDNLYWYRRVMGKEIKFLLHFVKESKQDESGMPNNRFLAERTGGTYSTLKVQPAELEDSGVYFCASSQGPGTGQETQYFGPGTRLLVL.

This clone has just one count. The chain has TRBV11-2 and TRBJ2-7; 9 nucleotides match TRBD2. The CDR3 has 16 amino acids. Trimming took 0 bases from V and 3 from J; bases not matched to a gene: 6. Germline values: CDR1 SGHAT, CDR2 FQNNGV. CDR3 sequence reads: CASSLEPGTSHYEQYF. The CDR3 DNA sequence: TGTGCCAGCAGCTTAGAGCCCGGGACTAGCCACTACGAGCAGTACTTC.

The gene calls are TRBV2 and TRBJ2-5, with a possible D match to TRBD2 (6 bases). V was shortened by 8 bases and J by 3 bases, with 10 bases between the two germline ends. Germline CDR1 SNHLY, CDR2 FYNNEI. This CDR3 has 12 amino acids. CDR3 residues: CASWGLKETQYF. In DNA form, the CDR3 reads TGTGCCAGCTGGGGACTTAAAGAGACCCAGTACTTC.

The chain has TRBV29-1 and TRBJ2-7; TRBD1 matches at 7 bases. Trimming took 4 bases from V and 4 from J; bases not matched to a gene: 10. The CDR3 runs 14 residues. Germline V gene sequence: CDR1 SQVTM, CDR2 ANQGSEA. In DNA form, the CDR3 reads TGCAGCGTTGTAGGGTTAGGGACAGCATACGAGCAGTACTTC. It codes for CSVVGLGTAYEQYF.

The DNA of the CDR3 is TGTGCCACCAGCAGAGAACATAAGGGGGCGCTGGGCGAGCAGTACTTC. Protein sequence: CATSREHKGALGEQYF. V usage is TRBV15 and J usage is TRBJ2-7; TRBD1 agrees at 7 bases. This CDR3 is 16 amino acids long. V lost 0 bases and J lost 6; bases outside the gene matches: 11. From germline, CDR1 is LNHNV and CDR2 YYDKDF (reference sequence).

This clone was recorded a few times. The rearrangement joins TRBV28 to TRBJ2-7, with no clear D. CDR1 is MDHEN and CDR2 is SYDVKM in the germline V gene. The CDR3 spans 14 residues. The V and J ends lost 8 bases and 2 bases respectively, with 16 bases between them. In DNA form, the CDR3 reads TGTGCCAGCTCAGGAAGGGAAAAACCCTACGAGCAGTACTTC. Encoded protein: CASSGREKPYEQYF.

This clone was observed a single time. The V and J genes are TRBV2 and TRBJ2-3; D unclear. The CDR3 has 14 residues. The V gene's germline CDR1 is SNHLY and CDR2 FYNNEI. The V end lost 2 bases, the J end lost 4 bases, and 10 bases lay between the germline ends. The CDR3 protein is CASSEILSADTQYF. CDR3 nucleotide sequence: TGTGCCAGCAGTGAAATTCTGAGCGCAGATACGCAGTATTTT.